The next 2 T cell receptor beta chains were all read from a single sample in a study of shared clonotypes between healthy human individuals. Measured with immunoSEQ multiplex PCR; TCRdb has only the in-frame clones, and not every one. The sample contains roughly 490,000 clones, around 79% of which appear only once. Sequences were obtained from PBMCs. These TCRs come from a woman aged 40 to 50 in good health. Some clones in this sample may be carry-over from other donors' samples.

This chain joins TRBV29-1 and TRBJ2-5; 7 bases align to TRBD2. The DNA end favors TRBJ2-7, so the J call may be wrong. Germline lookup yields CDR1 SQVTM and CDR2 ANQGSEA. This CDR3 comprises 13 residues. CDR3 region: CSVRLAPSYEQYF. The DNA for the CDR3 is TGCAGCGTACGACTAGCCCCCTCCTACGAGCAGTACTTC.

The chain joins TRBV5-1 to TRBJ2-5; 7 bases are shared with TRBD2. Germline V lookup: CDR1 SGHRS, CDR2 YFSETQ. V lost 3 bases and J lost 4; bases outside the gene matches: 6. CDR3 length: 14 amino acids. The CDR3 bases are TGCGCCAGCAGCTCCCCGGGGGAGGGAGAGACCCAGTACTTC. Protein product: CASSSPGEGETQYF.